This T cell receptor beta chain was documented in a study of regulatory T cells in long-lasting Graves disease. Time point noted: newly diagnosed GD, antithyroid drugs for less than 3 months. Making the TCR library involved RNA that had been extracted from PBMCs. Per germline, CDR1 SGHTS and CDR2 YDEGEE. V was pared by 3 bases and J by 5 bases, with 9 bases between. CDR3 length: 13 amino acids. This clonotype was detected ten times or more. What it recognizes is unknown. To make TCR beta libraries, researchers used iRepertoire HTBI primers and Arm-PCR of CDR3 regions. TCRdb itself ran the multiplex PCR reads through MiXCR, one entry per CDR3 protein. The table records 350,000 to 500,000 distinct CDR3 sequences, 11% to 15% of them present only once. Regarding the study as a whole: Whereas new patients shared some 970 public clonotypes, persistent patients shared more, at a few thousand. Gene preferences differed: TRBV28, TRBJ1-2, TRBJ2-5 in persistent cases.

This same sample was also taken into another study, of T cells in Graves' hyperthyroidism and ophthalmopathy.

This material consisted of peripheral blood mononuclear cells (PBMCs), taken at new diagnosis, from a patient treated with antithyroid drugs. This receptor was identified in a woman aged 45-59 years with Graves disease. V is TRBV5-8 and J is TRBJ2-1; either TRBD1 or TRBD2 may supply D (5 bases each). The CDR3 DNA sequence: TGTGCCAGCAGCTCCTGGGGGAACAATGAGCAGTTCTTC. Its translation: CASSSWGNNEQFF.